The rows below give T cell receptor beta chains drawn from one sample of a study of control samples from healthy donors and cancer patients. The method was immunoSEQ multiplex PCR; TCRdb's version includes in-frame clones alone and lacks a portion of them. The sample records 100,000 or so clones, approximately 93% being singletons. The specimen sequenced was blood. Receptors were obtained from a woman under 40 in good health. Both conserved end residues are part of each CDR3. Each record gives: clone size, V gene, D gene, J gene, CDR3 DNA, CDR3 protein. A D gene is named only where the DNA matches it firmly. Not all rows give a size; the values are once, few, many and, for expanded clones, a class.

>-|TRBV7-2|-|TRBJ2-4
TGTGCCAGCAGAGAACCACGTCCCCCATACATTCAGTACTTC
CASREPRPPYIQYF
>-|TRBV5-1|-|TRBJ1-6
TGCGCCAGCGGGGGAGGGACGGGAAATTCACCCCTCCACTTT
CASGGGTGNSPLHF
>once|TRBV5-5|-|TRBJ2-7
TGTGCCAGCAGCTTGGTGGAGCGGTCCTACGAGCAGTACTTC
CASSLVERSYEQYF
>-|TRBV28|-|TRBJ1-1
TGTGCCAGCAGCCCTCGTCCGGGCTTTGAAGCTTTCTTT
CASSPRPGFEAFF
>once|TRBV4-2|TRBD1|TRBJ1-4
TGTGCCAGCAGCCAAGATAATACAGGGGCAGGTGAAAAACTGTTTTTT
CASSQDNTGAGEKLFF
>-|TRBV27|TRBD1|TRBJ2-5
TGTGCCAGCACCCCGACAGGGAAACCTGGGAAGACCCAGTACTTC
CASTPTGKPGKTQYF
>-|TRBV19|TRBD1|TRBJ1-5
TGTGCCAGTAGTAACCGGGACAGGGAAGGTCTTCATCAGCCCCAGCATTTT
CASSNRDREGLHQPQHF
>-|TRBV27|TRBD2|TRBJ2-7
TGTGCCAGCAGTCCCTTGAAAGGCGGGAGATTAAGTAGAGGCTACGAGCAGTACTTC
CASSPLKGGRLSRGYEQYF
>-|TRBV6-5|TRBD1|TRBJ1-2
TGTGCCAGCAGTACCCGACAGGGGGCGATCCATGGCTACACCTTC
CASSTRQGAIHGYTF
>once|TRBV11-2|-|TRBJ1-3
TGTGCCAGCAGCACCACGACAGCTCTCTCTGGAAACACCATATATTTT
CASSTTTALSGNTIYF
>-|TRBV6-1|-|TRBJ1-1
TGTGCCAGCAGTGAATGGGGCAGGGGAGGTGAAGCTTTCTTT
CASSEWGRGGEAFF
>-|TRBV15|TRBD2|TRBJ2-3
TGTGCCACCAGCAGAGATCAGACTAGCGGCGCAGATACGCAGTATTTT
CATSRDQTSGADTQYF
>-|TRBV10-3|-|TRBJ2-1
TGTGCCATCAGTGAGGGTGGTGGATCCTACAATGAGCAGTTCTTC
CAISEGGGSYNEQFF
>-|TRBV27|TRBD2|TRBJ2-1
TGTGCCAGCAGTTTATCTAGCGGGAGGACCCACAATGAGCAGTTCTTC
CASSLSSGRTHNEQFF
>-|TRBV28|TRBD2|TRBJ2-7
TGTGCCAGCAGTTCGCCTCTCGGGGGGGGGCACTACGAGCAGTACTTC
CASSSPLGGGHYEQYF
>-|TRBV4-1|-|TRBJ2-1
TGCGCCAGCAGCCCTATCCGGGGCAACTACAATGAGCAGTTCTTC
CASSPIRGNYNEQFF
>-|TRBV2|-|TRBJ1-3
TGTGCCAGCCCTACCGAGGGGATTGGAAACACCATATATTTT
CASPTEGIGNTIYF